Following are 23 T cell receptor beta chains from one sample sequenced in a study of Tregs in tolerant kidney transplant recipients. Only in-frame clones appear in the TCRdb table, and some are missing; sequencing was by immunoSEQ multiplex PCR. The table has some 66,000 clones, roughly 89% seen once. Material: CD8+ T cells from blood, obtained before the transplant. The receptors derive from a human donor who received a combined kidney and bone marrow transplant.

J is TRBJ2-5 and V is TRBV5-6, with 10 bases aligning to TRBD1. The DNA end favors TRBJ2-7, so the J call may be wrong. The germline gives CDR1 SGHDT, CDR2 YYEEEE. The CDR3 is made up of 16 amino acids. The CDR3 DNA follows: TGTGCCAGCAGCTTGTCGCTCGGGACAGGGGCCTACGAGCAGTACTTC. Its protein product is CASSLSLGTGAYEQYF.

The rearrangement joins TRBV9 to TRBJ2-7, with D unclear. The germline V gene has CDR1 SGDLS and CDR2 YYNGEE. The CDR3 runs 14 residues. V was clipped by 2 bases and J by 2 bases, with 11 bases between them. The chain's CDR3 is CASSVGSKAYEQYF. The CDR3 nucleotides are TGTGCCAGCAGCGTGGGCTCAAAAGCCTACGAGCAGTACTTC.

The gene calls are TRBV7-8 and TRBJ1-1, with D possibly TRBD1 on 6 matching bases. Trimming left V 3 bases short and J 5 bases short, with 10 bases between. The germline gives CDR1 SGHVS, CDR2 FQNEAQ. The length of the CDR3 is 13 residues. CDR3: CASSLGTKTEAFF. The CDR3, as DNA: TGTGCCAGCAGCTTGGGGACAAAAACTGAAGCTTTCTTT.

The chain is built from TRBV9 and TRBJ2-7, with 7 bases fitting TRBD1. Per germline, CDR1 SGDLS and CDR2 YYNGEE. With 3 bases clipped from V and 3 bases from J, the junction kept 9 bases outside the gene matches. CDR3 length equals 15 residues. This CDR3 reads CASSEGGAYNYEQYF. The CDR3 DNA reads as TGTGCCAGCAGCGAAGGGGGCGCTTACAACTACGAGCAGTACTTC.

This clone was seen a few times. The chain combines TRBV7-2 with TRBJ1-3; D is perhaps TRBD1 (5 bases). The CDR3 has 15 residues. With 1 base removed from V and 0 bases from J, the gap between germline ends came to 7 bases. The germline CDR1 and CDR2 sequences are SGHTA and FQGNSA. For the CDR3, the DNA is TGTGCCAGCAGCTTAGGACAGCACTCTGGAAACACCATATATTTT. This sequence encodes CASSLGQHSGNTIYF.

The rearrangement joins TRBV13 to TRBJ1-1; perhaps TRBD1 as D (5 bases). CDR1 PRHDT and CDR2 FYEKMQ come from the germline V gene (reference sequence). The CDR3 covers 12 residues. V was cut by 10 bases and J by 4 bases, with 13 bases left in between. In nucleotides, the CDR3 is TGTGCCACTCTAGCGGGGGGCACTGAAGCTTTCTTT. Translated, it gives CATLAGGTEAFF.

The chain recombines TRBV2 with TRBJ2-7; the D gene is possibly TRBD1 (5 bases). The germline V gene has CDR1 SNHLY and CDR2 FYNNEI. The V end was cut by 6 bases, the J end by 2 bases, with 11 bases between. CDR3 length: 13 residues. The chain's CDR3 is CASRGRSPYEQYF. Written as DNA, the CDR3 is TGTGCCAGCAGGGGGCGATCCCCCTACGAGCAGTACTTC.

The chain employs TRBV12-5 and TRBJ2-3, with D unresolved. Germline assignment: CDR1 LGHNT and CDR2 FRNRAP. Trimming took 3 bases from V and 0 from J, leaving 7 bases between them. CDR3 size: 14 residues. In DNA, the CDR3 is TGTGCTAGTGGTTTAGCGTCTAGCACAGATACGCAGTATTTT. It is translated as CASGLASSTDTQYF.

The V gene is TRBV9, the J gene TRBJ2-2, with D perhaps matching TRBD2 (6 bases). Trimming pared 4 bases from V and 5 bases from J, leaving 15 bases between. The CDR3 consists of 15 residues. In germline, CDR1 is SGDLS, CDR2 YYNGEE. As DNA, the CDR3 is TGTGCCAGCAGCCCGGGGGTCCGAGGGACCGGGGAGCTGTTTTTT. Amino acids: CASSPGVRGTGELFF.

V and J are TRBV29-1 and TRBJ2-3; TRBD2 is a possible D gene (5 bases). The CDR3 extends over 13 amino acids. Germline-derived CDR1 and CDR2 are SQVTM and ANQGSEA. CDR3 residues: CSGDPDSTDTQYF. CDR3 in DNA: TGCTCCGGAGACCCGGACTCCACAGATACGCAGTATTTT.

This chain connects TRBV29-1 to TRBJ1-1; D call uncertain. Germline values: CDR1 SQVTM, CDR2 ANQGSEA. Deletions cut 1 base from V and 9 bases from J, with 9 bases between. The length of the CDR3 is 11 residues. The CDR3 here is CSVEVLNKAFF. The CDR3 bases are TGCAGCGTTGAAGTTTTGAACAAAGCTTTCTTT.

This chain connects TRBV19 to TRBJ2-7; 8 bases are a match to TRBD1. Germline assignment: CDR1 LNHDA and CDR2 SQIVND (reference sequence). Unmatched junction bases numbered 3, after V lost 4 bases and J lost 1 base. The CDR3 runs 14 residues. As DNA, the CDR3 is TGTGCCAGTAGTAGCCAGGGGGCATCCTACGAGCAGTACTTC. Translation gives CASSSQGASYEQYF.

The CDR3 sequence: CASLFYNEQFF. Written as DNA, the CDR3 is TGTGCCAGTCTATTCTACAATGAGCAGTTCTTC. This chain joins TRBV19 and TRBJ2-1; D unresolved. The CDR3 spans 11 residues. The V end lost 8 bases, the J end lost 3 bases, and 5 bases lay between the germline ends. CDR1 LNHDA and CDR2 SQIVND come from the germline V gene (reference sequence).

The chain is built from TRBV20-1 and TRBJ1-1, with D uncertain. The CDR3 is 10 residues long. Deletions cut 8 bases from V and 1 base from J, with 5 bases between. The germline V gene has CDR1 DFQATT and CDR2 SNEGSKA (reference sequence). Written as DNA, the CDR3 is TGCAGTTACAAGAACACTGAAGCTTTCTTT. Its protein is CSYKNTEAFF.

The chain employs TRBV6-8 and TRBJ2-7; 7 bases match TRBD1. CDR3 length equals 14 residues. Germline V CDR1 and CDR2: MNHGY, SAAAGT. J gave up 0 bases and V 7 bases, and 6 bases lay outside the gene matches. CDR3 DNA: TGTGCCAGCACCCTGGACAGGAGCTCCTACGAGCAGTACTTC. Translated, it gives CASTLDRSSYEQYF.

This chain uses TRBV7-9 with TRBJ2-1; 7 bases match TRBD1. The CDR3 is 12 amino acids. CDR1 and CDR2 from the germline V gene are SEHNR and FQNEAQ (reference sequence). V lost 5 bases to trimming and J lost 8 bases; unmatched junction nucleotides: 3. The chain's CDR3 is CASSETGYEQFF. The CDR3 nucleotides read TGTGCCAGCAGCGAGACAGGGTATGAGCAGTTCTTC.

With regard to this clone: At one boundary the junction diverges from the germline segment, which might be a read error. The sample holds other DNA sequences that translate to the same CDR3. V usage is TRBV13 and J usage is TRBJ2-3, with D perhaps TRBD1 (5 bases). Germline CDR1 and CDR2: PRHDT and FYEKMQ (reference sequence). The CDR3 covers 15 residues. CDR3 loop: CASSLLRASTDTQYF. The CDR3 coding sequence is TGTGCCAGCAGCTTACTCAGGGCCAGCACAGATACGCAGTACTTT.

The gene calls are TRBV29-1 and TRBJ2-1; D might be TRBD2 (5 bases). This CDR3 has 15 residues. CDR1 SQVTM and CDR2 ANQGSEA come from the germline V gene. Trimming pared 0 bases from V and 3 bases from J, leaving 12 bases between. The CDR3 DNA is TGCAGCGTTGAAGATCCGGGAAAGGGCTACAATGAGCAGTTCTTC. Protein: CSVEDPGKGYNEQFF.

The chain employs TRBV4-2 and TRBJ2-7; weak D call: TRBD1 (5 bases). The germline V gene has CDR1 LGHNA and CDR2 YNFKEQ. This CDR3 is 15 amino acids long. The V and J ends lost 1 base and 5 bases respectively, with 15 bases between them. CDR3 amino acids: CASSQGQGGVDEQYF. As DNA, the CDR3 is TGTGCCAGCAGCCAAGGGCAGGGCGGTGTGGACGAGCAGTACTTC.

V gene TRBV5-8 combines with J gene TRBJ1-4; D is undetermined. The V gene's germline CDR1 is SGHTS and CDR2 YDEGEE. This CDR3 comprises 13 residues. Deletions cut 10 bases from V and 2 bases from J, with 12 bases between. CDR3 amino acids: CAARRITNEKLFF. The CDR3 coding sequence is TGTGCCGCCCGGAGGATCACTAATGAAAAACTGTTTTTT. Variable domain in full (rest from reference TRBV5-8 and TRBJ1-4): EAGVTQSPTHLIKTRGQQATLRCSPISGHTSVYWYQQALGLGLQFLLWYDEGEERNRGNFPPRFSGRQFPNYSSELNVNALELEDSALYLCAARRITNEKLFFGSGTQLSVL.

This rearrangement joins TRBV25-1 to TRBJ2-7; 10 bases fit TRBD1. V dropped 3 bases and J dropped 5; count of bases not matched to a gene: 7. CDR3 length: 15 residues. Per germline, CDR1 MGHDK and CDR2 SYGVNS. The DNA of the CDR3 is TGTGCCAGCAGTGATCTCCGGGACAGGGGACACGAGCAGTACTTC. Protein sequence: CASSDLRDRGHEQYF.

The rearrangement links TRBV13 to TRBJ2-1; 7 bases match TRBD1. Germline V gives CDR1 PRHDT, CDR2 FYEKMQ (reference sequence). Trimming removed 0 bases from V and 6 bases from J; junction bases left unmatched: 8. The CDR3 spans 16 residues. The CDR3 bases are TGTGCCAGCAGCTTAGGCCAAGGGGGCCTTGCCAATGAGCAGTTCTTC. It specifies CASSLGQGGLANEQFF.

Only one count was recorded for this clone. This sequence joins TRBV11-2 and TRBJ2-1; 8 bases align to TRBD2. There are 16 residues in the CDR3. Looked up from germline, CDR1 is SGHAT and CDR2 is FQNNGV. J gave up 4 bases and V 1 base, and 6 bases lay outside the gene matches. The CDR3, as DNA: TGTGCCAGCAGCTTAGGCGGCGGGAGGAGGTACAATGAGCAGTTCTTC. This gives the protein CASSLGGGRRYNEQFF. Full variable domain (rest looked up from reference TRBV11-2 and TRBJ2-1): EAGVAQSPRYKIIEKRQSVAFWCNPISGHATLYWYQQILGQGPKLLIQFQNNGVVDDSQLPKDRFSAERLKGVDSTLKIQPAKLEDSAVYLCASSLGGGRRYNEQFFGPGTRLTVL.